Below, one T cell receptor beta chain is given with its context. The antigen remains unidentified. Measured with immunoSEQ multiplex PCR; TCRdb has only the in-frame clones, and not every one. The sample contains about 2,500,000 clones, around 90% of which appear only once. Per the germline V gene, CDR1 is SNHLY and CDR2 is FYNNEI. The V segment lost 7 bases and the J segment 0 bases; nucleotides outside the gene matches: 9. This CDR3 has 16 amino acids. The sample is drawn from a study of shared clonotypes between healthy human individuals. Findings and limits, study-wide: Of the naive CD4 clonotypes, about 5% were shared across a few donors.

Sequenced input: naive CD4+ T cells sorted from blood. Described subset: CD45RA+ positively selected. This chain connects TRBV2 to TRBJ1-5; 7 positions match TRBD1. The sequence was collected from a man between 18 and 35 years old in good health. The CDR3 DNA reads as TGTGCCAGCACTCTTGACAGGGTTTATAGCAATCAGCCCCAGCATTTT. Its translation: CASTLDRVYSNQPQHF.